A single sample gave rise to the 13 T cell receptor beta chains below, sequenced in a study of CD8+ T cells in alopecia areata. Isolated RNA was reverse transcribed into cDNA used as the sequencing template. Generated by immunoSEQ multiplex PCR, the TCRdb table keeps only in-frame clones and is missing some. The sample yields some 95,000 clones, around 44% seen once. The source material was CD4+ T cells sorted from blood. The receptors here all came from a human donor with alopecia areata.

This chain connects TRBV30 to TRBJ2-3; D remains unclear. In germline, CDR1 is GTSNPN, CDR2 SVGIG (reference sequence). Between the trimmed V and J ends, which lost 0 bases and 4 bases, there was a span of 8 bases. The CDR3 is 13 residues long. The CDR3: CAWSVSGPDTQYF. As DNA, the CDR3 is TGTGCCTGGAGTGTATCGGGCCCAGATACGCAGTATTTT.

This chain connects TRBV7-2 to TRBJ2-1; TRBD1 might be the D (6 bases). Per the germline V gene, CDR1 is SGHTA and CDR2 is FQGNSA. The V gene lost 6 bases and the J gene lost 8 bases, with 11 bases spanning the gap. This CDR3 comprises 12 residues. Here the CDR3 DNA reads TGTGCCAGCAGACAGGGTTTCCATGAGCAGTTCTTC. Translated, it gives CASRQGFHEQFF. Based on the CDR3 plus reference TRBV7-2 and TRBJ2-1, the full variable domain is GAGVSQSPSNKVTEKGKDVELRCDPISGHTALYWYRQSLGQGLEFLIYFQGNSAPDKSGLPSDRFSAERTGGSVSTLTIQRTQQEDSAVYLCASRQGFHEQFFGPGTRLTVL.

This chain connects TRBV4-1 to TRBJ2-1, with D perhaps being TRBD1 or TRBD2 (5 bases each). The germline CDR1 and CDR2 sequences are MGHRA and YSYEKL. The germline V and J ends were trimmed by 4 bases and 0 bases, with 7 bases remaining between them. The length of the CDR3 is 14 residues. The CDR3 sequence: CASSRGSSYNEQFF. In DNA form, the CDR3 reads TGCGCCAGCAGCCGGGGGAGCTCCTACAATGAGCAGTTCTTC.

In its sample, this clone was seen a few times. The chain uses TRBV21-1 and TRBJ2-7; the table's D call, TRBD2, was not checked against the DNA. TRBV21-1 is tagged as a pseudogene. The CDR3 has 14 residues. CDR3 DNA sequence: TGTGCCAGCCGTGCGGAGGGTGCCGGATACGAGCAGTACTTC. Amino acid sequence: CASRAEGAGYEQYF.

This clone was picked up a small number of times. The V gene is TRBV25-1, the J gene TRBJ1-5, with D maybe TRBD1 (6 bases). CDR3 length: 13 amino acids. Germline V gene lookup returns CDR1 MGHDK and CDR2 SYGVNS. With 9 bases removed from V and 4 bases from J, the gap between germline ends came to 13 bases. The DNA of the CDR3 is TGTGCCAGACCAACAGGGAAGAATCAGCCCCAGCATTTT. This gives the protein CARPTGKNQPQHF.

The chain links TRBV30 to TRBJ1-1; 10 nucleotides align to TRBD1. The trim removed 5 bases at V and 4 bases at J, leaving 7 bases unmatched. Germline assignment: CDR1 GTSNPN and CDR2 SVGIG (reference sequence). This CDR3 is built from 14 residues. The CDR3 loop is CAWRPTGGGTEAFF. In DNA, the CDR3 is TGTGCCTGGCGCCCGACAGGGGGCGGCACTGAAGCTTTCTTT. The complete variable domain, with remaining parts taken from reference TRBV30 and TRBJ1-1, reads SQTIHQWPATLVQPVGSPLSLECTVEGTSNPNLYWYRQAAGRGLQLLFYSVGIGQISSEVPQNLSASRPQDRQFILSSKKLLLSDSGFYLCAWRPTGGGTEAFFGQGTRLTVV.

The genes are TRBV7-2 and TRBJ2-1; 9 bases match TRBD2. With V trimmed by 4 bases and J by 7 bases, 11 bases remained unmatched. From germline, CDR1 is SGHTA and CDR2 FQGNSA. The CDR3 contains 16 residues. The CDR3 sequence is CASSSPAGGVKNEQFF. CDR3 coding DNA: TGTGCCAGCAGCTCCCCGGCGGGGGGGGTAAAAAATGAGCAGTTCTTC.

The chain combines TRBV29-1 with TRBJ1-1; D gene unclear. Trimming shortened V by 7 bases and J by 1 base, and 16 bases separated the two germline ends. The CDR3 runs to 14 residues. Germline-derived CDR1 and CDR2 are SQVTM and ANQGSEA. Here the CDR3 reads CSAAPGSRNTEAFF. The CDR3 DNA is TGCAGCGCCGCCCCGGGCAGCCGGAACACTGAAGCTTTCTTT.

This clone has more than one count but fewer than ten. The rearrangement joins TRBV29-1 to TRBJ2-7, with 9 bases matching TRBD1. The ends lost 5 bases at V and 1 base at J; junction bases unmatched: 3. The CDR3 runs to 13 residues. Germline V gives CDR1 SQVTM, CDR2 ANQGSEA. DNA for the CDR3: TGCAGCGTTCGGGGGACAGGGTCCTACGAGCAGTACTTC. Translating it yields CSVRGTGSYEQYF.

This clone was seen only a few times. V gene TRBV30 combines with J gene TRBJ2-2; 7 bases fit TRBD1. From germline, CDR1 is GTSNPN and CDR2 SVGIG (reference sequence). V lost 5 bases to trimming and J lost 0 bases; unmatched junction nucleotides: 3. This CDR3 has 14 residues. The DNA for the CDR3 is TGTGCCTGGGGGCAGGGGGCGAACACCGGGGAGCTGTTTTTT. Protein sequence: CAWGQGANTGELFF.

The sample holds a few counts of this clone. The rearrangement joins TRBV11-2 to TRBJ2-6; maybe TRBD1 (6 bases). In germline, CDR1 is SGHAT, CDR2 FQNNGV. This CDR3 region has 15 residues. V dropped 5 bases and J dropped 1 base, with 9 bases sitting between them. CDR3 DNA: TGTGCCAGCAGCCAACAGGGATCTGGGGCCAACGTCCTGACTTTC. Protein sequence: CASSQQGSGANVLTF.

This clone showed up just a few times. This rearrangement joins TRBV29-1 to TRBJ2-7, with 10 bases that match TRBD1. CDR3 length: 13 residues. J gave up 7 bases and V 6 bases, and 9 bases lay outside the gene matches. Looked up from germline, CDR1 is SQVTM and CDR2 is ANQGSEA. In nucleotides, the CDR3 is TGCAGCGTCGACCGGGACAGGGGTGGGGAGCAGTACTTC. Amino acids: CSVDRDRGGEQYF.

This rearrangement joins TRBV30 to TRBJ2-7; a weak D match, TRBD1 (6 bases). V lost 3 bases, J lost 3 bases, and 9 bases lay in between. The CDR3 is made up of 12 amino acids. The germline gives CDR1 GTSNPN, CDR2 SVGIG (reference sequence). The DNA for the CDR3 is TGTGCCTGGAGGGAACAGGGCTACGAGCAGTACTTC. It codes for CAWREQGYEQYF.